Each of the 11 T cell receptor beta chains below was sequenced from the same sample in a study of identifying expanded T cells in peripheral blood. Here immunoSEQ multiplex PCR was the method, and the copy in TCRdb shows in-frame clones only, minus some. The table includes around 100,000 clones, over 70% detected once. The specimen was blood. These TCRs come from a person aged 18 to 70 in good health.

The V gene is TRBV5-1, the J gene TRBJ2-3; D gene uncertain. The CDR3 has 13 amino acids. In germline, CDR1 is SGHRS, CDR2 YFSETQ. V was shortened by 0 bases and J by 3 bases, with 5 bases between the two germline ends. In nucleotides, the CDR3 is TGCGCCAGCAGCTTGGCCTCAACAGATACGCAGTATTTT. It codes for CASSLASTDTQYF.

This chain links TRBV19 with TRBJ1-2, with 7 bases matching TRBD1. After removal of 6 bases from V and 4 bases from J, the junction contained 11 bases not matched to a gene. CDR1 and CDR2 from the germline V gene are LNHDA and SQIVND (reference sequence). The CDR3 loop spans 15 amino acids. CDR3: CASSETTGAGYGYTF. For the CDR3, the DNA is TGTGCCAGTAGCGAAACCACAGGGGCGGGCTATGGCTACACCTTC.

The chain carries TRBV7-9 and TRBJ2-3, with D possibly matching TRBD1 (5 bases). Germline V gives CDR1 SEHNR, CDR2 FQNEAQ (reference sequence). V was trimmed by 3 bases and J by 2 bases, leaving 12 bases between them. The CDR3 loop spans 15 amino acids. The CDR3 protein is CASSFRRGITDTQYF. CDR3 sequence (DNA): TGTGCCAGCAGCTTCCGTAGGGGCATCACAGATACGCAGTATTTT.

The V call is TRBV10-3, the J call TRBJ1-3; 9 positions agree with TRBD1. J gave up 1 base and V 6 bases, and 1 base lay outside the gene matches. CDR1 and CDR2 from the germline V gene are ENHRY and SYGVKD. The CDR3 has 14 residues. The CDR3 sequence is CAIRGTGSGNTIYF. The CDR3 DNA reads TGTGCCATCAGGGGGACAGGGTCTGGAAACACCATATATTTT.

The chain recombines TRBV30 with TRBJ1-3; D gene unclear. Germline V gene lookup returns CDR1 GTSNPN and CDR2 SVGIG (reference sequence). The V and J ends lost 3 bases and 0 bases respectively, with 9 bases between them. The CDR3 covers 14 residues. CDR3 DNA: TGTGCCTGGAGCAGAGGGCCCTCTGGAAACACCATATATTTT. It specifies CAWSRGPSGNTIYF.

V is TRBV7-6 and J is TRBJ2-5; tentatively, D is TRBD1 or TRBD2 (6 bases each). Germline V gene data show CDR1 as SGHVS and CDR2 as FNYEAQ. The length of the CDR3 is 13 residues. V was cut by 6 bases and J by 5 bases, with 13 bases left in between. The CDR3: CASRRGGLETQYF. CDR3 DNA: TGTGCCAGCAGAAGAGGGGGGTTGGAGACCCAGTACTTC.

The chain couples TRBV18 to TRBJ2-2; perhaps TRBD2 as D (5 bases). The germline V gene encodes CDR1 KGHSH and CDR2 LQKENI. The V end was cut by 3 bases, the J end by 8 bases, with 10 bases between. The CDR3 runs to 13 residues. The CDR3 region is CASSPRDSGELFF. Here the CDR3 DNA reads TGTGCCAGCTCACCGAGGGATTCTGGGGAGCTGTTTTTT.

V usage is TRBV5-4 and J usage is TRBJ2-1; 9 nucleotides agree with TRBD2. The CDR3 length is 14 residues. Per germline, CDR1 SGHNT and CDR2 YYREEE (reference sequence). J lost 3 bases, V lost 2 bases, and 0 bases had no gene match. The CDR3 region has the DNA TGTGCCAGCAGCTTTAGCGGGAGCTACAATGAGCAGTTCTTC. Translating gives CASSFSGSYNEQFF.

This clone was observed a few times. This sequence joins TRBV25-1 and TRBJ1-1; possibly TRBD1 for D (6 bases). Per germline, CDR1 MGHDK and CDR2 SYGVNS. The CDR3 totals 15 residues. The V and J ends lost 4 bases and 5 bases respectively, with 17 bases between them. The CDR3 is CASSALRTELTEAFF. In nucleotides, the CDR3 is TGTGCCAGCAGTGCCCTCCGGACAGAGTTGACTGAAGCTTTCTTT.

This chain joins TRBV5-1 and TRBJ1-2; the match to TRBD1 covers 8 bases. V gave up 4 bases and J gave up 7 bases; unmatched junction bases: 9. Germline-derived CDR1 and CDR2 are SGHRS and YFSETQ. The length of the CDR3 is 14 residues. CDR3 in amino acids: CASSQDQGALGYTF. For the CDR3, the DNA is TGCGCCAGCAGCCAAGACCAGGGGGCTCTTGGCTACACCTTC.

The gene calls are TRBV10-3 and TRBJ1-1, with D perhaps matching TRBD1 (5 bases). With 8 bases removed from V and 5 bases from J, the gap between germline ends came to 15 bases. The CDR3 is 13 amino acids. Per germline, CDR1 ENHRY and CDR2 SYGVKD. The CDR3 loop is CAIQRGADTEAFF. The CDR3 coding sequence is TGTGCCATCCAACGGGGCGCCGATACTGAAGCTTTCTTT.